A single sample gave rise to the 23 T cell receptor beta chains below, sequenced in a study of a mutant IDH1 vaccine in newly diagnosed glioma. The time point: week 23, last vaccination. One vaccine dose held 300 ug of mutant IDH1 20-mer peptide and came with topical imiquimod. Antigens of these TCRs are unknown. Clones were read by immunoSEQ multiplex PCR, and TCRdb kept only the in-frame ones, dropping some. In the table there are roughly 74,000 clones, almost 85% of which are singletons. Specimen: PBMCs, collected from a glioma patient whose treatment included an IDH1 peptide vaccine. The receptor set was obtained from a man younger than 40 with glioma. Some clones in this sample may be carry-over from other donors' samples.

This clone appeared once. The genes are TRBV30 and TRBJ2-4, with a possible D match to TRBD1 (5 bases). Trimming removed 2 bases from V and 0 bases from J, with 17 bases in between. This CDR3 comprises 17 residues. Per the germline V gene, CDR1 is GTSNPN and CDR2 is SVGIG (reference sequence). CDR3 region: CAWSLKRQSLAKNIQYF. CDR3 nucleotides: TGTGCCTGGAGTCTTAAGAGACAGTCCCTAGCCAAAAACATTCAGTACTTC.

This clone was detected only once. The chain employs TRBV4-1 and TRBJ2-1, with 8 nucleotides matching TRBD1. V dropped 3 bases and J dropped 2; count of bases not matched to a gene: 12. CDR3 length equals 18 residues. The germline CDR1 and CDR2 sequences are MGHRA and YSYEKL. Here the CDR3 reads CASSQASQGQGPYNEQFF. In DNA, the CDR3 is TGCGCCAGCAGCCAGGCGTCCCAAGGACAGGGCCCCTACAATGAGCAGTTCTTC.

The genes are TRBV4-1 and TRBJ2-7, with 8 bases aligning to TRBD1. CDR1 is MGHRA, CDR2 YSYEKL, per germline. The CDR3 consists of 15 residues. V shed 4 bases, J shed 5 bases, and the junction held 10 bases outside the gene matches. The CDR3 spells CASSLTGTGWDEQYF. CDR3 nucleotide sequence: TGCGCCAGCAGCCTAACCGGGACAGGCTGGGACGAGCAGTACTTC.

This chain uses TRBV2 with TRBJ2-1; D call uncertain. The CDR3 length is 14 residues. Deletions cut 4 bases from V and 3 bases from J, with 10 bases between. Germline-derived CDR1 and CDR2 are SNHLY and FYNNEI. The CDR3, as DNA: TGTGCCAGCAGTGCAGACCGAAACTACAATGAGCAGTTCTTC. This codes for CASSADRNYNEQFF.

The chain couples TRBV5-1 to TRBJ1-1; no definite D call. V shed 0 bases and J shed 0 bases, with 9 bases lying between them. This CDR3 has 15 amino acids. Germline CDR1 is SGHRS and CDR2 is YFSETQ. CDR3 protein: CASSLDVPMNTEAFF. The CDR3 nucleotides read TGCGCCAGCAGCTTGGATGTGCCCATGAACACTGAAGCTTTCTTT.

The chain has TRBV10-1 and TRBJ2-5, with a weak D call TRBD2 (6 bases). The V gene lost 4 bases and the J gene lost 5 bases, with 11 bases spanning the gap. The CDR3 is made up of 13 amino acids. In germline, CDR1 is WNHNN, CDR2 SYGVQD (reference sequence). The CDR3 DNA reads as TGCGCCAGCAGTGCGTCGGGAGAGGAGACCCAGTACTTC. As protein: CASSASGEETQYF.

Here the CDR3 reads CASSLVESGNTIYF. As DNA, the CDR3 is TGTGCCAGCAGCTTAGTAGAGTCGGGAAACACCATATATTTT. This chain connects TRBV7-9 to TRBJ1-3, with unresolved D. This CDR3 has 14 residues. Trimming removed 1 base at V and 4 bases at J, with 8 bases between. Germline CDR1 SEHNR, CDR2 FQNEAQ (reference sequence).

This chain joins TRBV6-5 and TRBJ1-2; D is possibly TRBD1 (6 bases). CDR3 size: 15 residues. Germline assignment: CDR1 MNHEY and CDR2 SVGAGI. V was shortened by 1 base and J by 4 bases, with 13 bases between the two germline ends. DNA for the CDR3: TGTGCCAGCAGTTACTTGGGACATATTAGCTATGGCTACACCTTC. Encoded protein: CASSYLGHISYGYTF.

This clone appeared a few times. The CDR3 sequence is CASKQRPFYNEQFF. As DNA, the CDR3 is TGTGCCAGCAAACAGCGTCCCTTCTACAATGAGCAGTTCTTC. V and J are TRBV5-6 and TRBJ2-1; no clear D gene. This CDR3 contains 14 residues. Germline CDR1 SGHDT, CDR2 YYEEEE. Trimming removed 6 bases from V and 3 bases from J, with 13 bases in between.

The CDR3 DNA follows: TGTGCCAGCACCGGGGACACCCGCACAGATACGCAGTATTTT. As protein: CASTGDTRTDTQYF. V is TRBV2 and J is TRBJ2-3, with D perhaps TRBD1 (6 bases). This CDR3 is 14 amino acids long. V lost 7 bases, J lost 1 base, and 12 bases lay in between. CDR1 is SNHLY, CDR2 FYNNEI, per germline.

The chain recombines TRBV30 with TRBJ1-2, with a tentative D call TRBD1 (6 bases). V was pared by 4 bases and J by 4 bases, with 13 bases between. Germline V gene sequence: CDR1 GTSNPN, CDR2 SVGIG (reference sequence). This CDR3 region has 13 residues. CDR3: CAWKTQGPYGYTF. DNA of the CDR3: TGTGCCTGGAAAACCCAGGGGCCCTATGGCTACACCTTC.

The genes are TRBV6-4 and TRBJ2-1; 15 bases are shared with TRBD2. The germline gives CDR1 MRHNA, CDR2 SNTAGT. The J segment lost 4 bases and the V segment lost 5 bases, leaving 3 bases of the junction unmatched. This CDR3 is built from 16 residues. The CDR3 spells CASSQGTSGGYNEQFF. The CDR3 region has the DNA TGTGCCAGCAGTCAAGGGACTAGCGGGGGGTACAATGAGCAGTTCTTC.

This clone was observed a few times. V usage is TRBV2 and J usage is TRBJ1-5, with D maybe TRBD1 (5 bases). Trimming removed 6 bases at V and 1 base at J, with 7 bases between. The CDR3 covers 13 residues. Looked up from germline, CDR1 is SNHLY and CDR2 is FYNNEI. Here the CDR3 DNA reads TGTGCCAGCAGGAGGGACAGCAATCAGCCCCAGCATTTT. It codes for CASRRDSNQPQHF. The variable domain in full, with the rest retrieved from reference TRBV2 and TRBJ1-5, is EPEVTQTPSHQVTQMGQEVILRCVPISNHLYFYWYRQILGQKVEFLVSFYNNEISEKSEIFDDQFSVERPDGSNFTLKIRSTKLEDSAMYFCASRRDSNQPQHFGDGTRLSIL.

This sequence joins TRBV7-9 and TRBJ2-7; D remains ambiguous. The CDR3 runs to 13 residues. Trimming left V 0 bases short and J 0 bases short, with 3 bases between. Per the germline V gene, CDR1 is SEHNR and CDR2 is FQNEAQ (reference sequence). For the CDR3, the DNA is TGTGCCAGCAGCTTAGCCGCCTCCTACGAGCAGTACTTC. Protein: CASSLAASYEQYF.

This chain uses TRBV2 with TRBJ1-5, with D hard to call. The CDR3 sequence is 13 residues long. The germline V gene has CDR1 SNHLY and CDR2 FYNNEI. The V gene lost 4 bases and the J gene lost 7 bases, with 11 bases spanning the gap. The CDR3 loop is CASSANSGQPQHF. DNA for the CDR3: TGTGCCAGCAGTGCTAACAGCGGGCAGCCCCAGCATTTT.

The rearrangement uses TRBV19 and TRBJ2-7, with D hard to call. V lost 3 bases to trimming and J lost 3 bases, with 3 bases between them. The CDR3 has 11 residues. Germline CDR1 is LNHDA and CDR2 is SQIVND (reference sequence). CDR3: CASSIGYEQYF. CDR3 sequence (DNA): TGTGCCAGTAGTATTGGCTACGAGCAGTACTTC.

This chain joins TRBV9 and TRBJ2-1; D is possibly TRBD2 (6 bases). There are 16 residues in the CDR3. The V and J ends lost 0 bases and 3 bases respectively, with 13 bases between them. The germline V gene encodes CDR1 SGDLS and CDR2 YYNGEE. The DNA for the CDR3 is TGTGCCAGCAGCGTAGAAGGTTGGAGGGGCTACAATGAGCAGTTCTTC. Protein product: CASSVEGWRGYNEQFF.

The CDR3 loop reads CASSLVGLAGDTQYF. Written as DNA, the CDR3 is TGTGCCAGCAGCTTAGTAGGGCTAGCGGGAGATACGCAGTATTTT. The rearrangement joins TRBV7-9 to TRBJ2-3; 8 bases are a match to TRBD2. V was clipped by 1 base and J by 5 bases; unmatched bases: 5. Germline V gene sequence: CDR1 SEHNR, CDR2 FQNEAQ (reference sequence). This CDR3 spans 15 amino acids.

This chain uses TRBV5-1 with TRBJ2-3; TRBD2 agrees at 7 bases. This CDR3 spans 13 amino acids. Germline V gives CDR1 SGHRS, CDR2 YFSETQ. Trimming removed 5 bases from V and 0 bases from J; junction bases left unmatched: 0. In DNA, the CDR3 is TGCGCCAGCAGGCGGGGGAGCACAGATACGCAGTATTTT. Protein sequence: CASRRGSTDTQYF.

This sequence joins TRBV27 and TRBJ2-7, with 10 bases lining up with TRBD2. CDR1 MNHEY and CDR2 SMNVEV come from the germline V gene (reference sequence). The CDR3 totals 13 residues. J was trimmed by 4 bases and V by 6 bases; bases with no gene match: 3. The CDR3 region has the DNA TGTGCCAGCAGATCAGCGGGGGGGTACGAGCAGTACTTC. The encoded protein is CASRSAGGYEQYF.

The V and J genes are TRBV10-3 and TRBJ1-6; a weak D match, TRBD1 (5 bases). V lost 10 bases and J 6 bases, leaving 19 bases between the germline ends. This CDR3 region has 15 residues. Per the germline V gene, CDR1 is ENHRY and CDR2 is SYGVKD. The CDR3 DNA sequence: TGTGCCACCGAGGACACCCGCCGGGGTAATTCACCCCTCCACTTT. This sequence encodes CATEDTRRGNSPLHF.

Only one count was recorded for this clone. V usage is TRBV5-1 and J usage is TRBJ2-3, with 8 bases identical to TRBD2. The junction had 7 bases not matched to a gene; V was cut back by 0 bases and J by 4 bases. CDR3 size: 16 residues. The germline gives CDR1 SGHRS, CDR2 YFSETQ. The CDR3 loop is CASSLVPVTSADTQYF. In DNA form, the CDR3 reads TGCGCCAGCAGCTTGGTACCCGTGACTAGCGCAGATACGCAGTATTTT.

The V call is TRBV19, the J call TRBJ1-2; no clear D gene. Germline loops: CDR1 LNHDA, CDR2 SQIVND (reference sequence). Trimming cost V 5 bases and J 4 bases, with 14 bases left between them. The CDR3 spans 14 residues. As DNA, the CDR3 is TGTGCCAGTAGTTCGTCTCCTGTAAGCTATGGCTACACCTTC. This translates into CASSSSPVSYGYTF.